This is a list of T cell receptor beta chains from one sample in a study of control samples from healthy donors and cancer patients. Sequencing used immunoSEQ multiplex PCR; TCRdb keeps in-frame clones, though not all of them. The sample shows 75,000 to 100,000 clones, just under 95% of them seen only once. Sequenced: blood. The receptors shown here come from a human donor in good health. The donor label of this sample is uncertain. Each CDR3 is given with its conserved first and last residue. Fields, in order: V gene, clone size, D gene, J gene, CDR3 protein, CDR3 DNA. A D gene is named only where the DNA matches it firmly. Some rows have no size entry. The others give once, few or many, or a class for an expanded clone.

V: TRBV10-3
size: NA
D: TRBD1
J: TRBJ1-1
CDR3: CAIQTDRGSAEAFF
DNA: TGTGCCATTCAAACAGACAGGGGATCCGCTGAAGCTTTCTTT

V: TRBV6-6
size: many
D: NA
J: TRBJ1-2
CDR3: CASRTTGINGYTF
DNA: TGTGCCAGCAGGACTACAGGGATCAATGGCTACACCTTC

V: TRBV6-5
size: NA
D: NA
J: TRBJ1-1
CDR3: CASSIAPEAFF
DNA: TGTGCCAGCAGCATAGCCCCTGAAGCTTTCTTT

V: TRBV5-1
size: once
D: TRBD1
J: TRBJ2-6
CDR3: CASSQGQWPGVLSGANVLTF
DNA: TGCGCCAGCAGCCAGGGACAGTGGCCAGGGGTCCTCTCTGGGGCCAACGTCCTGACTTTC

V: TRBV19
size: NA
D: TRBD2
J: TRBJ2-3
CDR3: CATGLAGSTDTQYF
DNA: TGTGCCACGGGACTAGCGGGGAGCACAGATACGCAGTATTTT

V: TRBV5-1
size: NA
D: NA
J: TRBJ2-7
CDR3: CASSLEYERYF
DNA: TGCGCCAGCAGCTTGGAATACGAGCGGTACTTC

V: TRBV7-2
size: NA
D: TRBD2
J: TRBJ2-3
CDR3: CASSLLLAGTSTDTQYF
DNA: TGTGCCAGCAGCTTATTGCTAGCGGGGACTAGCACAGATACGCAGTATTTT

V: TRBV7-2
size: once
D: NA
J: TRBJ2-3
CDR3: CASSKPSTDTQYF
DNA: TGTGCCAGCAGCAAACCATCCACAGATACGCAGTATTTT

V: TRBV19
size: NA
D: NA
J: TRBJ1-5
CDR3: CASSINDRIQPQHF
DNA: TGTGCCAGTAGTATTAATGACAGGATTCAGCCCCAGCATTTT

V: TRBV18
size: NA
D: NA
J: TRBJ1-1
CDR3: CATRVDRNTEAFF
DNA: TGTGCCACCCGGGTTGACAGGAACACTGAAGCTTTCTTT

V: TRBV19
size: NA
D: TRBD2
J: TRBJ2-1
CDR3: CASSTTGGAGHNEQFF
DNA: TGTGCCAGTAGTACTACCGGGGGGGCCGGACACAATGAGCAGTTCTTC

V: TRBV27
size: NA
D: NA
J: TRBJ1-5
CDR3: CASSLIGLNQPQHF
DNA: TGTGCCAGCAGTTTAATAGGTCTCAATCAGCCCCAGCATTTT

V: TRBV15
size: NA
D: TRBD2
J: TRBJ2-3
CDR3: CATRMSGGATDTQYF
DNA: TGTGCCACCAGGATGAGCGGGGGGGCCACAGATACGCAGTATTTT

V: TRBV7-8
size: once
D: NA
J: TRBJ1-2
CDR3: CASSLGVQTYGYTF
DNA: TGTGCCAGCAGCCTAGGGGTACAGACCTATGGCTACACCTTC

V: TRBV19
size: NA
D: NA
J: TRBJ2-7
CDR3: CASTLGSGQKTYEQYF
DNA: TGTGCCAGTACCTTGGGTTCCGGGCAGAAAACCTACGAGCAGTACTTC

V: TRBV6-4
size: NA
D: TRBD1
J: TRBJ2-2
CDR3: CASSDSTGARELFF
DNA: TGTGCCAGCAGTGACTCGACAGGGGCCCGGGAGCTGTTTTTT

V: TRBV7-2
size: NA
D: NA
J: TRBJ1-1
CDR3: CASSLGPGRGTEAFF
DNA: TGTGCCAGCAGCTTGGGGCCGGGACGGGGCACTGAAGCTTTCTTT

V: TRBV7-6
size: NA
D: TRBD1
J: TRBJ2-7
CDR3: CASSLDDRGREQYF
DNA: TGTGCCAGCAGCTTAGATGACAGGGGTCGGGAGCAGTACTTC

V: TRBV14
size: NA
D: TRBD2
J: TRBJ2-1
CDR3: CASTKEGLAGEGQFF
DNA: TGTGCCAGCACCAAAGAGGGACTAGCGGGGGAGGGGCAGTTCTTC

V: TRBV27
size: NA
D: NA
J: TRBJ1-6
CDR3: CASSLGGRTPLHF
DNA: TGTGCCAGCAGTTTAGGAGGCAGGACACCCCTCCACTTT

V: TRBV4-3
size: NA
D: NA
J: TRBJ1-6
CDR3: CASSQDRGGLAPLHF
DNA: TGCGCCAGCAGCCAAGATCGTGGGGGGTTGGCACCCCTCCACTTT

V: TRBV27
size: NA
D: NA
J: TRBJ2-6
CDR3: CASTQGWEFSGANVLTF
DNA: TGTGCCAGCACCCAAGGTTGGGAGTTCTCTGGGGCCAACGTCCTGACTTTC

V: TRBV11-2
size: NA
D: NA
J: TRBJ2-7
CDR3: CASSPADSTDEQYF
DNA: TGTGCCAGCAGCCCCGCGGACAGCACGGACGAGCAGTACTTC

V: TRBV6-5
size: NA
D: NA
J: TRBJ1-1
CDR3: CASLDQSPNTEAFF
DNA: TGTGCCAGCCTGGATCAGTCTCCGAACACTGAAGCTTTCTTT

V: TRBV6-1
size: NA
D: NA
J: TRBJ1-6
CDR3: CASSEAFGGNSPLHF
DNA: TGTGCCAGCAGTGAAGCTTTCGGGGGAAATTCACCCCTCCACTTT

V: TRBV27
size: NA
D: TRBD2
J: TRBJ2-3
CDR3: CASSFRTSGGLTDTQYF
DNA: TGTGCCAGCAGTTTTCGGACTAGCGGGGGCCTCACAGATACGCAGTATTTT

V: TRBV27
size: NA
D: TRBD1
J: TRBJ1-5
CDR3: CASSLDRNQPQHF
DNA: TGTGCCAGCAGCCTGGACAGGAATCAGCCCCAGCATTTT

V: TRBV30
size: NA
D: TRBD1
J: TRBJ1-6
CDR3: CAWRPGQGRGNSPLHF
DNA: TGTGCCTGGAGGCCGGGACAGGGGAGGGGTAATTCACCCCTCCACTTT

V: TRBV7-8
size: NA
D: NA
J: TRBJ2-7
CDR3: CASSQSGLDYEQYF
DNA: TGTGCCAGCAGCCAGAGCGGTCTAGACTACGAGCAGTACTTC